Following are 28 T cell receptor beta chains from one sample sequenced in a study of brain T cells in children with intractable seizures. Clones were sequenced by immunoSEQ multiplex PCR, and TCRdb holds only the in-frame ones, with some missing. In the table there are tens of thousands of clones, around nine tenths of which are singletons. Here the sequenced sample was peripheral blood, taken at surgery. Receptors originate from a girl aged 2-15 years with Rasmussen encephalitis and intractable seizures.

This chain joins TRBV21-1 and TRBJ1-1. TRBV21-1 is a pseudogene segment. This CDR3 has 14 amino acids. CDR3 sequence (DNA): TGTGCCAGCAGCCCAAGGGGGGCGAACACTGAAGCTTTCTTT. Protein: CASSPRGANTEAFF.

The rearrangement links TRBV5-1 to TRBJ2-7, with TRBD1 identical over 8 bases. In germline, CDR1 is SGHRS, CDR2 YFSETQ. The ends lost 4 bases at V and 2 bases at J; junction bases unmatched: 5. CDR3 size: 14 residues. The CDR3 protein is CASSPRTGPYEQYF. CDR3 nucleotides: TGCGCCAGCAGCCCCCGGACAGGGCCCTACGAGCAGTACTTC.

The table lists this clone with a count of one. The rearrangement links TRBV7-9 to TRBJ2-1; TRBD2 agrees at 10 bases. The CDR3 covers 15 residues. Germline V gene sequence: CDR1 SEHNR, CDR2 FQNEAQ (reference sequence). J was trimmed by 7 bases and V by 5 bases; bases with no gene match: 8. The CDR3 loop reads CASSPEPSGGNEQFF. DNA of the CDR3: TGTGCCAGCAGCCCCGAACCTAGCGGGGGAAATGAGCAGTTCTTC.

This clone has just one count. The chain is built from TRBV6-2 or TRBV6-3 and TRBJ1-1; 8 bases match TRBD1. Germline values: CDR1 MNHEY, CDR2 SVGEGT. The CDR3 totals 14 residues. J gave up 2 bases and V 6 bases, and 5 bases lay outside the gene matches. CDR3 nucleotides: TGTGCCAGCAGCCCCGGACAGGGAAACACTGAAGCTTTCTTT. Translating it yields CASSPGQGNTEAFF.

The chain links TRBV10-3 to TRBJ2-3, with unresolved D. V lost 0 bases to trimming and J lost 0 bases, with 19 bases between them. The CDR3 loop spans 19 amino acids. The germline V gene encodes CDR1 ENHRY and CDR2 SYGVKD. The DNA of the CDR3 is TGTGCCATCAGTGAGTCGCTAGGACGAAAACCTTTTAGCACAGATACGCAGTATTTT. Translation: CAISESLGRKPFSTDTQYF.

The J gene is TRBJ2-7, the V gene TRBV4-1; 7 bases fit TRBD2. The CDR3 runs to 16 residues. The J segment lost 0 bases and the V segment lost 3 bases, leaving 8 bases of the junction unmatched. The germline V gene has CDR1 MGHRA and CDR2 YSYEKL. CDR3 sequence: CASSQATSVSSYEQYF. CDR3 nucleotides: TGCGCCAGCAGCCAGGCAACTAGCGTCAGCTCCTACGAGCAGTACTTC.

The rearrangement joins TRBV30 to TRBJ1-6, with unresolved D. The CDR3 totals 11 residues. Germline assignment: CDR1 GTSNPN and CDR2 SVGIG (reference sequence). Trimming shortened V by 1 base and J by 7 bases, and 2 bases separated the two germline ends. The CDR3 DNA is TGTGCCTGGAGTGGCAATTCACCCCTCCACTTT. It translates to CAWSGNSPLHF.

The chain has TRBV3-1 (or the pseudogene TRBV3-2) and TRBJ2-4; perhaps D is TRBD1 or TRBD2 (5 bases each). The CDR3 loop spans 15 amino acids. Germline-derived CDR1 and CDR2 are LGHDT and YNNKEL (reference sequence). V dropped 0 bases and J dropped 2 bases, with 8 bases sitting between them. CDR3 coding DNA: TGTGCCAGCAGCCAAGAGGGGGTATCCAAAAACATTCAGTACTTC. Its protein is CASSQEGVSKNIQYF.

In the case of this clone: The junction shows a germline mismatch at one end, possibly a read error. The chain uses TRBV7-7 and TRBJ2-5; D perhaps matches TRBD1 (6 bases). Germline CDR1 SSHAT, CDR2 FNYEAQ (reference sequence). The length of the CDR3 is 14 residues. DNA of the CDR3: TGTGCTAGCAGTTTAACAGGGATCGGAGAGACCCAGTACTTC. Translation: CASSLTGIGETQYF.

In its sample, this clone was seen once. The rearrangement uses TRBV24-1 and TRBJ2-1; 8 nucleotides match TRBD2. The CDR3 sequence is 15 residues long. The J segment lost 5 bases and the V segment lost 2 bases, leaving 4 bases of the junction unmatched. Germline V CDR1 and CDR2: KGHDR, SFDVKD. The CDR3 DNA reads as TGTGCCACCAGTGATTCATACGGGAGGGACAATGAGCAGTTCTTC. Protein product: CATSDSYGRDNEQFF.

The J gene is TRBJ2-7, the V gene TRBV5-6; 7 bases map to TRBD1. The V and J ends lost 1 base and 4 bases, in that order; junction bases with no gene match: 2. The CDR3 length is 13 residues. Germline CDR1 reads SGHDT; CDR2 reads YYEEEE. In DNA, the CDR3 is TGTGCCAGCAGCTTGAACAGGGGATACGAGCAGTACTTC. Residues: CASSLNRGYEQYF.

DNA of the CDR3: TGTGCCAGTACCGAGGGGGCCAGCAATCAGCCCCAGCATTTT. Translation gives CASTEGASNQPQHF. This chain connects TRBV19 to TRBJ1-5, with TRBD1 matching over 7 bases. The V gene's germline CDR1 is LNHDA and CDR2 SQIVND (reference sequence). This CDR3 region has 14 residues. Losses at the gene ends were 7 bases for V and 1 base for J; bases not matched to a gene: 4.

The rearrangement joins TRBV19 to TRBJ1-2; D may be TRBD1 (5 bases). Germline values: CDR1 LNHDA, CDR2 SQIVND (reference sequence). This CDR3 is 15 amino acids long. V was clipped by 0 bases and J by 3 bases, with 11 bases between them. CDR3 loop: CASSIDRQGDYGYTF. The CDR3 region has the DNA TGTGCCAGTAGTATAGATCGCCAGGGAGACTATGGCTACACCTTC.

The chain carries TRBV28 and TRBJ1-5; D unclear. V dropped 2 bases and J dropped 6 bases, with 11 bases sitting between them. In germline, CDR1 is MDHEN, CDR2 SYDVKM. This CDR3 is built from 14 residues. The CDR3 loop is CASSLPGVGQPQHF. CDR3 in DNA: TGTGCCAGCAGTTTACCCGGGGTTGGTCAGCCCCAGCATTTT.

This clone was recorded at least ten times. In DNA form, the CDR3 reads TGTGCCAGCAGTTTCACTGGGACAGCCCATCAGCCCCAGCATTTT. Encoded protein: CASSFTGTAHQPQHF. This chain joins TRBV27 and TRBJ1-5; 7 bases map to TRBD1. Germline trimming cut 3 bases from V and 5 bases from J; bases unmatched to any gene: 7. The length of the CDR3 is 15 residues. CDR1 is MNHEY, CDR2 SMNVEV, per germline (reference sequence).

The rearrangement joins TRBV6-1 to TRBJ2-7; TRBD2 matches at 12 bases. The V gene's germline CDR1 is MNHNS and CDR2 SASEGT. The CDR3 runs to 15 residues. The V gene end was trimmed by 2 bases and the J gene end by 4 bases; junction bases not matched to a gene: 3. The CDR3, as DNA: TGTGCCAGCAGTGAAACTAGCGGGAGGTCATACGAGCAGTACTTC. Translating gives CASSETSGRSYEQYF.

The rearrangement joins TRBV5-1 to TRBJ2-1, with 9 bases that match TRBD2. This CDR3 comprises 15 residues. The ends lost 4 bases at V and 4 bases at J; junction bases unmatched: 6. In germline, CDR1 is SGHRS, CDR2 YFSETQ. The CDR3 region is CASSAGTSYYNEQFF. The DNA for the CDR3 is TGCGCCAGCAGCGCCGGGACTAGCTATTACAATGAGCAGTTCTTC.

The chain joins TRBV3-1 (or the pseudogene TRBV3-2) to TRBJ2-1; 7 bases fit TRBD2. The CDR3 consists of 16 residues. Germline loops: CDR1 LGHDT, CDR2 YNNKEL (reference sequence). The J segment lost 4 bases and the V segment lost 4 bases, leaving 10 bases of the junction unmatched. CDR3 amino acids: CASSRLPRGVYNEQFF. CDR3 DNA sequence: TGTGCCAGCAGCCGACTACCTCGGGGGGTTTACAATGAGCAGTTCTTC.

The chain is built from TRBV12-2 and TRBJ1-5; the D call in the table, TRBD1, was not verified against the DNA. TRBV12-2 is noted as a pseudogene. The CDR3 runs to 16 residues. The CDR3 spells CASRPPDRGLNQPQHF. The CDR3 DNA reads TGTGCAAGTCGCCCGCCGGACAGGGGGCTCAATCAGCCCCAGCATTTT.

The rearrangement links TRBV4-1 to TRBJ1-1; weak D call: TRBD1 (5 bases). Between the trimmed V and J ends, which lost 3 bases and 1 base, there was a span of 18 bases. This CDR3 is built from 17 residues. Germline lookup yields CDR1 MGHRA and CDR2 YSYEKL. This chain's CDR3 is CASSHPAYDRANTEAFF. CDR3 DNA sequence: TGCGCCAGCAGCCATCCCGCCTACGACAGAGCGAACACTGAAGCTTTCTTT.

The chain has TRBV30 and TRBJ2-3; no clear D. The germline V gene has CDR1 GTSNPN and CDR2 SVGIG (reference sequence). This CDR3 has 11 residues. The germline V and J ends were trimmed by 0 bases and 5 bases, with 3 bases remaining between them. CDR3 sequence: CAWSVLDTQYF. Here the CDR3 DNA reads TGTGCCTGGAGTGTACTAGATACGCAGTATTTT.

The V call is TRBV30, the J call TRBJ2-7; TRBD2 might be the D (6 bases). In germline, CDR1 is GTSNPN, CDR2 SVGIG (reference sequence). The CDR3 consists of 13 residues. V dropped 5 bases and J dropped 4 bases, with 15 bases sitting between them. The CDR3 is CAWAPGGGYEQYF. The CDR3 DNA sequence: TGTGCCTGGGCCCCCGGTGGGGGGTACGAGCAGTACTTC.

The chain carries TRBV7-9 and TRBJ2-1; TRBD2 matches at 14 bases. Germline-derived CDR1 and CDR2 are SEHNR and FQNEAQ (reference sequence). The CDR3 runs to 17 residues. V gave up 6 bases and J gave up 9 bases; unmatched junction bases: 13. CDR3 loop: CASRRYTGTSGRGEQFF. For the CDR3, the DNA is TGTGCCAGCAGACGATACACCGGGACTAGCGGGAGAGGTGAGCAGTTCTTC. Based on the CDR3 plus reference TRBV7-9 and TRBJ2-1, the full variable domain is DTGVSQNPRHKITKRGQNVTFRCDPISEHNRLYWYRQTLGQGPEFLTYFQNEAQLEKSRLLSDRFSAERPKGSFSTLEIQRTEQGDSAMYLCASRRYTGTSGRGEQFFGPGTRLTVL.

The chain joins TRBV11-3 to TRBJ1-1; TRBD1 agrees at 7 bases. The V and J ends lost 6 bases and 4 bases, in that order; junction bases with no gene match: 5. The CDR3 contains 13 residues. Germline CDR1 SGHNT, CDR2 YENEEA. This chain's CDR3 is CASSYRGGTEAFF. CDR3 coding DNA: TGTGCCAGCAGTTACAGGGGAGGCACTGAAGCTTTCTTT.

This clone has only one observation. This rearrangement joins TRBV19 to TRBJ1-5, with no clear D. Per the germline V gene, CDR1 is LNHDA and CDR2 is SQIVND (reference sequence). The CDR3 totals 15 residues. V was pared by 1 base and J by 1 base, with 8 bases between. CDR3 DNA sequence: TGTGCCAGTAGTATAGTTACAGCGAGCAATCAGCCCCAGCATTTT. Translation: CASSIVTASNQPQHF.

The chain has TRBV7-2 and TRBJ1-3; D call uncertain. CDR1 and CDR2 (germline): SGHTA, FQGNSA. The CDR3 has 16 amino acids. V gave up 2 bases and J gave up 0 bases, with 11 bases separating them. This CDR3 reads CASSLQSGGSGNTIYF. The CDR3 DNA sequence: TGTGCCAGCAGCTTACAGTCCGGCGGCTCTGGAAACACCATATATTTT.

The chain is built from TRBV29-1 and TRBJ2-2; possible D gene TRBD2, 6 bases. Looked up from germline, CDR1 is SQVTM and CDR2 is ANQGSEA. The CDR3 is 16 residues long. Trimming cost V 6 bases and J 1 base, with 18 bases left between them. The DNA for the CDR3 is TGCAGCGTCGAACAAGCCGGGACTGAGAACACCGGGGAGCTGTTTTTT. Its translation: CSVEQAGTENTGELFF.

In nucleotides, the CDR3 is TGTGCCAGCAGTGAGCGCCAAGAGACCCAGTACTTC. This encodes CASSERQETQYF. The gene calls are TRBV25-1 and TRBJ2-5; no clear D gene. Deletions cut 3 bases from V and 1 base from J, with 3 bases between. Germline V gene data show CDR1 as MGHDK and CDR2 as SYGVNS. The CDR3 runs 12 residues.